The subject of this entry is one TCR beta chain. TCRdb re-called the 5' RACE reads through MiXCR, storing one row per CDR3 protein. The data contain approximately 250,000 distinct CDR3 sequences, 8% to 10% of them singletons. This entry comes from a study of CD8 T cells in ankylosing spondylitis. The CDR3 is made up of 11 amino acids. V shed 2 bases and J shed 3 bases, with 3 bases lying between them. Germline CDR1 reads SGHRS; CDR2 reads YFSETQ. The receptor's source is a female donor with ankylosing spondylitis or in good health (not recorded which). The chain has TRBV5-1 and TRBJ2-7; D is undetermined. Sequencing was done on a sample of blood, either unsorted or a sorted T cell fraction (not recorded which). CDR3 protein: CASSFLYEQYF. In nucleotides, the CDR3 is TGCGCCAGCAGCTTTCTCTACGAGCAGTACTTC.